These 19 T cell receptor beta chains were all obtained from the same sample, sequenced in a study of T cell responses to AZD1222 COVID-19 vaccine. Libraries were prepared by immunoSEQ multiplex PCR; TCRdb keeps only in-frame clonotypes and omits some of them. The table has some 130,000 clones, 84% seen once. The source material was peripheral blood, sampled on day 0 of AZD1222 vaccination. The receptor source for this set is an adult in good health.

This chain links TRBV2 with TRBJ2-1, with D possibly matching TRBD1 (6 bases). CDR1 and CDR2 from the germline V gene are SNHLY and FYNNEI. V was clipped by 6 bases and J by 0 bases, with 9 bases between them. The CDR3 extends over 14 amino acids. CDR3 in DNA: TGTGCCAGCAGGGGGACACCCTCCTACAATGAGCAGTTCTTC. This translates into CASRGTPSYNEQFF.

The J gene is TRBJ1-2, the V gene TRBV6-5; D is unresolved. Germline loops: CDR1 MNHEY, CDR2 SVGAGI. V dropped 0 bases and J dropped 7 bases, with 15 bases sitting between them. This CDR3 contains 15 residues. The CDR3 loop is CASSYSISAFPGYTF. CDR3 DNA: TGTGCCAGCAGTTACTCGATTTCAGCGTTCCCTGGCTACACCTTC.

The chain couples TRBV10-3 to TRBJ2-2; no firm D call. The V gene's germline CDR1 is ENHRY and CDR2 SYGVKD. This CDR3 contains 15 residues. V lost 0 bases and J 2 bases, leaving 7 bases between the germline ends. CDR3 DNA sequence: TGTGCCATCAGTGAGTCGAAAGGAAACACCGGGGAGCTGTTTTTT. This translates into CAISESKGNTGELFF.

Only one count was recorded for this clone. This chain links TRBV30 with TRBJ2-6, with D unresolved. CDR3 length: 19 amino acids. V dropped 0 bases and J dropped 0 bases, with 18 bases sitting between them. Germline V CDR1 and CDR2: GTSNPN, SVGIG (reference sequence). Here the CDR3 reads CAWSVNISLEPSGANVLTF. The CDR3 DNA reads TGTGCCTGGAGTGTAAATATAAGTCTGGAACCCTCTGGGGCCAACGTCCTGACTTTC.

V is TRBV6-6 and J is TRBJ1-1; possibly TRBD1 for D (6 bases). V was pared by 4 bases and J by 1 base, with 16 bases between. This CDR3 contains 16 residues. Germline V lookup: CDR1 MNHNY, CDR2 SVGAGI (reference sequence). CDR3 region: CASSFPPGQKNTEAFF. The DNA for the CDR3 is TGTGCCAGCAGTTTCCCTCCGGGACAAAAGAACACTGAAGCTTTCTTT.

The rearrangement joins TRBV5-6 to TRBJ1-5; 11 bases line up with TRBD1. CDR3 length: 17 amino acids. The ends lost 4 bases at V and 2 bases at J; junction bases unmatched: 8. The germline V gene has CDR1 SGHDT and CDR2 YYEEEE. The chain's CDR3 is CASSTGQGAGGNQPQHF. CDR3 nucleotide sequence: TGTGCCAGCAGCACCGGACAGGGGGCGGGGGGCAATCAGCCCCAGCATTTT.

The chain is built from TRBV7-2 and TRBJ1-6; no firm D call. The germline V gene encodes CDR1 SGHTA and CDR2 FQGNSA. V dropped 1 base and J dropped 0 bases, with 10 bases sitting between them. The CDR3 covers 17 residues. As DNA, the CDR3 is TGTGCCAGCAGCTTAGGCCAGTGGAGCTCCTATAATTCACCCCTCCACTTT. Its protein is CASSLGQWSSYNSPLHF.

Notes on this clone: This may be a read error: a much more frequent sequence differs by one nucleotide. The chain is built from TRBV7-2 and TRBJ1-1; D gene ambiguous. Germline V gives CDR1 SGHTA, CDR2 FQGNSA. The CDR3 consists of 13 residues. Deletions cut 1 base from V and 1 base from J, with 4 bases between. The CDR3, as DNA: TGTGCCAGCAGCTTAGGGGAGAACACTGAAGCTTTCTTT. Amino acid sequence: CASSLGENTEAFF. Variable domain in full (rest from reference TRBV7-2 and TRBJ1-1): GAGVSQSPSNKVTEKGKDVELRCDPISGHTALYWYRQSLGQGLEFLIYFQGNSAPDKSGLPSDRFSAERTGGSVSTLTIQRTQQEDSAVYLCASSLGENTEAFFGQGTRLTVV.

V gene TRBV28 combines with J gene TRBJ2-5, with D perhaps matching TRBD2 (6 bases). V lost 6 bases, J lost 1 base, and 9 bases lay in between. Germline lookup yields CDR1 MDHEN and CDR2 SYDVKM. The CDR3 is made up of 13 amino acids. The CDR3 region has the DNA TGTGCCAGCAGATTTAGCGGCCAAGAGACCCAGTACTTC. Translating it yields CASRFSGQETQYF.

This chain joins TRBV5-1 and TRBJ1-5; D gene unclear. The germline V and J ends were trimmed by 0 bases and 4 bases, with 5 bases remaining between them. The CDR3 has 13 amino acids. The V gene's germline CDR1 is SGHRS and CDR2 YFSETQ. The chain's CDR3 is CASSLAENQPQHF. CDR3 in DNA: TGCGCCAGCAGCTTGGCAGAGAATCAGCCCCAGCATTTT.

The chain has TRBV4-2 and TRBJ1-3; 10 bases are a match to TRBD1. Germline loops: CDR1 LGHNA, CDR2 YNFKEQ. V shed 0 bases, J shed 1 base, and the junction held 3 bases outside the gene matches. The CDR3 length is 17 residues. The CDR3 nucleotides are TGTGCCAGCAGCCAAGAGACAGGGGGCATTTCTGGAAACACCATATATTTT. This translates into CASSQETGGISGNTIYF.

This clone occurred a few times. The gene calls are TRBV28 and TRBJ1-4; TRBD1 matches at 7 bases. Germline V lookup: CDR1 MDHEN, CDR2 SYDVKM. The CDR3 sequence is 14 residues long. Losses at the gene ends were 6 bases for V and 5 bases for J; bases not matched to a gene: 6. CDR3 residues: CASSTGTENEKLFF. CDR3 nucleotides: TGTGCCAGCAGCACCGGGACAGAGAATGAAAAACTGTTTTTT.

The chain is built from TRBV2 and TRBJ1-2; D remains ambiguous. The CDR3 runs to 11 residues. Germline CDR1 reads SNHLY; CDR2 reads FYNNEI. Trimming cost V 3 bases and J 8 bases, with 7 bases left between them. CDR3 DNA sequence: TGTGCCAGCAGTGAGTCCCGGGGCTACACCTTC. Translating gives CASSESRGYTF.

This sequence joins TRBV5-4 and TRBJ2-3; D gene unclear. This CDR3 has 13 residues. Germline-derived CDR1 and CDR2 are SGHNT and YYREEE (reference sequence). Trimming took off 4 bases at V and 6 bases at J, with 12 bases between the two ends. The DNA of the CDR3 is TGTGCCAGCAGCCGGCTTGGTACGGATACGCAGTATTTT. Translation gives CASSRLGTDTQYF.

This clone came up once. This chain joins TRBV11-2 and TRBJ2-7; TRBD1 matches 8 bases. V was pared by 5 bases and J by 4 bases, with 10 bases of the junction left unmatched. In germline, CDR1 is SGHAT, CDR2 FQNNGV. The CDR3 is 15 residues long. CDR3 sequence (DNA): TGTGCCAGCAGCCAGAACAGGGGGATCACGTACGAGCAGTACTTC. It yields the protein CASSQNRGITYEQYF. Combining the CDR3 with reference TRBV11-2 and TRBJ2-7 gives the whole variable domain EAGVAQSPRYKIIEKRQSVAFWCNPISGHATLYWYQQILGQGPKLLIQFQNNGVVDDSQLPKDRFSAERLKGVDSTLKIQPAKLEDSAVYLCASSQNRGITYEQYFGPGTRLTVT.

V is TRBV30 and J is TRBJ1-5, with D perhaps matching TRBD1 (6 bases). Looked up from germline, CDR1 is GTSNPN and CDR2 is SVGIG (reference sequence). Trimming took 5 bases from V and 3 from J, leaving 11 bases between them. This CDR3 has 13 amino acids. This CDR3 is CAWARDNNQPQHF. The CDR3 nucleotides are TGTGCCTGGGCCCGGGACAACAATCAGCCCCAGCATTTT.

This sequence joins TRBV5-1 and TRBJ2-1; 9 bases agree with TRBD2. Germline assignment: CDR1 SGHRS and CDR2 YFSETQ. This CDR3 is 17 amino acids long. With 3 bases clipped from V and 1 base from J, the junction kept 8 bases outside the gene matches. The CDR3 region is CASSSFLTSGSYNEQFF. For the CDR3, the DNA is TGCGCCAGCAGCTCATTTCTAACTAGCGGGTCCTACAATGAGCAGTTCTTC.

This clone was found a few times. The chain combines TRBV5-1 with TRBJ1-4; 9 nucleotides align to TRBD1. V shed 0 bases, J shed 7 bases, and the junction held 7 bases outside the gene matches. CDR3 size: 16 residues. Germline V CDR1 and CDR2: SGHRS, YFSETQ. The CDR3 protein is CASSLVLQGAGEKLFF. CDR3 DNA sequence: TGCGCCAGCAGCTTGGTCCTACAGGGGGCGGGTGAAAAACTGTTTTTT.

V and J are TRBV7-9 and TRBJ1-6, with 8 bases fitting TRBD1. V lost 4 bases, J lost 7 bases, and 3 bases stayed unmatched. This CDR3 has 14 residues. Germline V lookup: CDR1 SEHNR, CDR2 FQNEAQ (reference sequence). As DNA, the CDR3 is TGTGCCAGCAGCTCAGACAGGGGAAATTCACCCCTCCACTTT. Protein product: CASSSDRGNSPLHF.